Below, 28 T cell receptor beta chains from the same sample are listed, as sequenced in a study of blood T cell repertoires in COVID-19. Only in-frame clones appear in the TCRdb table, and some are missing; sequencing was by immunoSEQ multiplex PCR. The sample yields roughly 70,000 clones, roughly four fifths seen once. The source material was peripheral blood. The receptors come from a woman aged 55-69 years with acute or convalescent COVID-19.

In the case of this clone: Other DNA sequences within the sample encode an identical CDR3. J is TRBJ1-1 and V is TRBV27; D is possibly TRBD1 (5 bases). Trimming shortened V by 6 bases and J by 1 base, and 9 bases separated the two germline ends. The germline V gene encodes CDR1 MNHEY and CDR2 SMNVEV (reference sequence). This CDR3 spans 13 amino acids. CDR3 in amino acids: CASSPTGNTEAFF. The CDR3, as DNA: TGTGCCAGCAGCCCCACAGGGAACACTGAAGCTTTCTTT.

Worth noting for this clone: Other DNA sequences in the same sample also yield this CDR3. The chain is built from TRBV12-3 or TRBV12-4 and TRBJ1-1, with D possibly being TRBD1 (5 bases). The CDR3 contains 11 residues. With 2 bases removed from V and 8 bases from J, the gap between germline ends came to 6 bases. The CDR3, as DNA: TGTGCCAGCAGTTTACGGGGGGAAGCTTTCTTT. Translating gives CASSLRGEAFF.

The rearrangement links TRBV27 to TRBJ1-6; 9 bases line up with TRBD1. V dropped 8 bases and J dropped 10; count of bases not matched to a gene: 9. The CDR3 is made up of 14 amino acids. The germline V gene has CDR1 MNHEY and CDR2 SMNVEV (reference sequence). The CDR3 here is CASGQGQGGSPLHF. The CDR3 DNA reads TGTGCCAGCGGTCAGGGACAGGGTGGGTCACCCCTCCACTTT.

V usage is TRBV7-8 and J usage is TRBJ1-6; TRBD1 matches 7 bases. V trimming: 0 bases; J trimming: 12 bases; junction bases outside the gene matches: 5. The V gene's germline CDR1 is SGHVS and CDR2 FQNEAQ. This CDR3 has 14 amino acids. The CDR3 DNA is TGTGCCAGCAGCTTAGCGCGTCAGGGGGAACCCCTCCACTTT. Protein: CASSLARQGEPLHF.

The V call is TRBV7-2, the J call TRBJ1-5; possible D gene TRBD1, 5 bases. Trimming removed 1 base from V and 0 bases from J, with 10 bases in between. The CDR3 is 16 residues long. Germline-derived CDR1 and CDR2 are SGHTA and FQGNSA. The CDR3 coding sequence is TGTGCCAGCAGCTTAGACAGGTCACTTAGCAATCAGCCCCAGCATTTT. This encodes CASSLDRSLSNQPQHF.

This clone is termed medium-sized (0.01 to 0.1%). V is TRBV6-6 and J is TRBJ1-2, with TRBD1 matching 9 bases. V lost 4 bases and J lost 6; bases outside the gene matches: 3. This CDR3 contains 13 residues. Per the germline V gene, CDR1 is MNHNY and CDR2 is SVGAGI (reference sequence). CDR3 in DNA: TGTGCCAGCAGTTCAACAGGGGGCGATGGCTACACCTTC. This sequence encodes CASSSTGGDGYTF.

The chain carries TRBV27 and TRBJ1-2; D is perhaps TRBD1 (6 bases). Trimming pared 6 bases from V and 4 bases from J, leaving 18 bases between. The CDR3 consists of 15 residues. Germline values: CDR1 MNHEY, CDR2 SMNVEV (reference sequence). The CDR3 bases are TGTGCCAGCAGCTTGCTTGGGGGGGGCGTCTATGGCTACACCTTC. As protein: CASSLLGGGVYGYTF.

The rearrangement uses TRBV20-1 and TRBJ1-2; D possibly corresponds to TRBD1 (5 bases). The CDR3 loop spans 11 amino acids. V lost 4 bases and J lost 3, with 6 bases in between. Per germline, CDR1 DFQATT and CDR2 SNEGSKA (reference sequence). The CDR3 loop reads CSAKGDYGYTF. The CDR3 nucleotides are TGCAGTGCTAAAGGGGACTATGGCTACACCTTC.

V usage is TRBV5-5 and J usage is TRBJ1-1; D is undetermined. CDR1 is SGHKS and CDR2 is YYEKEE in the germline V gene (reference sequence). The CDR3 has 17 residues. V was pared by 0 bases and J by 1 base, with 16 bases between. CDR3 amino acids: CASSLDDGEVWNTEAFF. In DNA, the CDR3 is TGTGCCAGCAGCTTGGACGACGGGGAGGTTTGGAACACTGAAGCTTTCTTT.

The rearrangement uses TRBV19 and TRBJ2-5; D might be TRBD2 (5 bases). Trimming took 5 bases from V and 5 from J, leaving 12 bases between them. Germline CDR1 is LNHDA and CDR2 is SQIVND (reference sequence). The CDR3 runs 13 residues. The DNA of the CDR3 is TGTGCCAGTAGTCTCGCGAGGGCCGAGACCCAGTACTTC. This gives the protein CASSLARAETQYF. Variable domain in full (rest from reference TRBV19 and TRBJ2-5): DGGITQSPKYLFRKEGQNVTLSCEQNLNHDAMYWYRQDPGQGLRLIYYSQIVNDFQKGDIAEGYSVSREKKESFPLTVTSAQKNPTAFYLCASSLARAETQYFGPGTRLLVL.

The rearrangement links TRBV29-1 to TRBJ1-5; D remains ambiguous. The germline V and J ends were trimmed by 7 bases and 5 bases, with 15 bases remaining between them. Germline loops: CDR1 SQVTM, CDR2 ANQGSEA. The CDR3 loop spans 13 amino acids. The CDR3 region has the DNA TGCAGCGCCCGGGAGGGTCTGGATCAGCCCCAGCATTTT. Protein sequence: CSAREGLDQPQHF.

The V gene is TRBV19, the J gene TRBJ1-2, with TRBD1 matching over 8 bases. The junction had 6 bases not matched to a gene; V was cut back by 8 bases and J by 1 base. Germline lookup yields CDR1 LNHDA and CDR2 SQIVND (reference sequence). This CDR3 has 14 amino acids. CDR3 in DNA: TGTGCCAGTTCCGCAGGGGGCGATAACTATGGCTACACCTTC. Its protein product is CASSAGGDNYGYTF.

The CDR3 DNA follows: TGCGCCAGCAGCCGGGACAGAGGGATACAGACCCAGTACTTC. This codes for CASSRDRGIQTQYF. J is TRBJ2-5 and V is TRBV5-1; 7 nucleotides agree with TRBD1. CDR3 size: 14 residues. The V segment lost 4 bases and the J segment 6 bases; nucleotides outside the gene matches: 9. Germline assignment: CDR1 SGHRS and CDR2 YFSETQ.

The chain is built from TRBV5-6 and TRBJ1-2, with D uncertain. V gave up 4 bases and J gave up 3 bases, with 13 bases separating them. The CDR3 has 14 residues. Germline V lookup: CDR1 SGHDT, CDR2 YYEEEE. The CDR3 sequence is CASSREATYYGYTF. In DNA, the CDR3 is TGTGCCAGCAGCCGGGAGGCAACCTACTATGGCTACACCTTC. The complete variable domain, with remaining parts taken from reference TRBV5-6 and TRBJ1-2, reads DAGVTQSPTHLIKTRGQQVTLRCSPKSGHDTVSWYQQALGQGPQFIFQYYEEEERQRGNFPDRFSGHQFPNYSSELNVNALLLGDSALYLCASSREATYYGYTFGSGTRLTVV.

The rearrangement joins TRBV3-1 (or the pseudogene TRBV3-2) to TRBJ2-1, with 11 bases identical to TRBD2. The CDR3 has 19 amino acids. The junction had 11 bases not matched to a gene; V was cut back by 1 base and J by 3 bases. Germline V CDR1 and CDR2: LGHDT, YNNKEL (reference sequence). The CDR3 loop reads CASSQARGVAGGLYNEQFF. The CDR3 DNA is TGTGCCAGCAGCCAAGCGAGGGGCGTAGCGGGGGGGCTCTACAATGAGCAGTTCTTC.

The CDR3 loop reads CASSLGLAGATDTQYF. CDR3 bases: TGTGCCAGCAGCTTAGGGCTAGCGGGTGCCACAGATACGCAGTATTTT. The V and J genes are TRBV7-7 and TRBJ2-3; TRBD2 matches 8 bases. Germline CDR1 reads SSHAT; CDR2 reads FNYEAQ (reference sequence). The CDR3 runs to 16 residues. Trimming at V came to 1 base and at J to 2 bases, leaving 5 bases not matched to a gene.

The V gene is TRBV1, the J gene TRBJ1-5. TRBV1 counts as a pseudogene. CDR3 length equals 16 residues. This CDR3 reads CTSSQRRDYSNQPQHF. For the CDR3, the DNA is TGCACCAGCAGCCAAAGAAGAGATTATAGCAATCAGCCCCAGCATTTT.

The sample holds a few counts of this clone. The V gene is TRBV3-1 (or the pseudogene TRBV3-2), the J gene TRBJ2-1; 16 bases match TRBD2. Trimming removed 11 bases from V and 6 bases from J; junction bases left unmatched: 4. Germline loops: CDR1 LGHDT, CDR2 YNNKEL (reference sequence). The CDR3 has 14 residues. The CDR3 DNA reads as TGTGCCTCCGGGACTAGCGGGGGGGCCAATGAGCAGTTCTTC. Its translation is CASGTSGGANEQFF.

This clone was picked up a small number of times. V and J are TRBV7-3 and TRBJ2-3, with 7 bases aligning to TRBD1. The ends lost 6 bases at V and 4 bases at J; junction bases unmatched: 7. From germline, CDR1 is SGHTA and CDR2 FQGTGA. The CDR3 sequence is 14 residues long. The chain's CDR3 is CASRRTGVADTQYF. The CDR3, as DNA: TGTGCCAGCAGGCGAACAGGGGTTGCAGATACGCAGTATTTT.

This chain joins TRBV6-5 and TRBJ2-2, with D tentatively TRBD1 (5 bases). This CDR3 spans 14 amino acids. V was clipped by 7 bases and J by 6 bases, with 15 bases between them. Germline V lookup: CDR1 MNHEY, CDR2 SVGAGI. The CDR3 protein is CASTTGPDAGELFF. As DNA, the CDR3 is TGTGCCAGCACAACAGGCCCGGATGCCGGGGAGCTGTTTTTT.

This clone appeared once. The chain is built from TRBV4-1 and TRBJ1-3, with D unclear. Germline V gene sequence: CDR1 MGHRA, CDR2 YSYEKL. CDR3 length: 18 residues. With 3 bases removed from V and 0 bases from J, the gap between germline ends came to 18 bases. CDR3 residues: CASSHPLRELSSGNTIYF. The CDR3 DNA is TGCGCCAGCAGCCACCCCCTCCGGGAACTAAGCTCTGGAAACACCATATATTTT.

This clone was recorded at least ten times. This chain connects TRBV6-6 to TRBJ1-5; no clear D. Trimming took off 0 bases at V and 5 bases at J, with 5 bases between the two ends. The germline gives CDR1 MNHNY, CDR2 SVGAGI (reference sequence). CDR3 length: 13 residues. Here the CDR3 reads CASSYSSDQPQHF. In DNA form, the CDR3 reads TGTGCCAGCAGTTACTCGAGTGATCAGCCCCAGCATTTT.

The rearrangement joins TRBV2 to TRBJ2-1, with D hard to call. Germline loops: CDR1 SNHLY, CDR2 FYNNEI. Deletions cut 5 bases from V and 15 bases from J, with 14 bases between. The CDR3 is 11 residues long. CDR3 sequence (DNA): TGTGCCAGCAGTTTACTACGTTTGGCGTTCTTC. Translated, it gives CASSLLRLAFF.

V and J are TRBV9 and TRBJ2-4; 12 bases agree with TRBD2. V shed 4 bases and J 3 bases; nucleotides not matched to a gene: 14. The CDR3 covers 19 residues. In germline, CDR1 is SGDLS, CDR2 YYNGEE. The chain's CDR3 is CASSPPSRTSGDDKNIQYF. CDR3 DNA: TGTGCCAGCAGCCCGCCATCACGGACTAGCGGGGATGACAAAAACATTCAGTACTTC. Full variable domain (outside the CDR3, taken from reference TRBV9 and TRBJ2-4): DSGVTQTPKHLITATGQRVTLRCSPRSGDLSVYWYQQSLDQGLQFLIQYYNGEERAKGNILERFSAQQFPDLHSELNLSSLELGDSALYFCASSPPSRTSGDDKNIQYFGAGTRLSVL.

The chain has TRBV24-1 and TRBJ2-7; a weak D match, TRBD2 (7 bases). The V end was cut by 9 bases, the J end by 6 bases, with 20 bases between. The CDR3 is 14 amino acids. Looked up from germline, CDR1 is KGHDR and CDR2 is SFDVKD. The CDR3 DNA follows: TGTGCCACCCAAAATACTGGGGGGGCGATCGAGCAGTACTTC. Its translation is CATQNTGGAIEQYF.

The rearrangement uses TRBV7-2 and TRBJ1-5, with TRBD1 matching over 7 bases. The germline CDR1 and CDR2 sequences are SGHTA and FQGNSA. With V trimmed by 5 bases and J by 6 bases, 10 bases remained unmatched. The CDR3 is 15 residues long. The CDR3 here is CASSITGVQPQPQHF. Here the CDR3 DNA reads TGTGCCAGCAGCATCACAGGGGTACAACCTCAGCCCCAGCATTTT.

The chain joins TRBV11-3 to TRBJ1-5, with D possibly matching TRBD1 (6 bases). V lost 0 bases and J 5 bases, leaving 14 bases between the germline ends. CDR1 SGHNT and CDR2 YENEEA come from the germline V gene. The CDR3 runs to 16 residues. The CDR3 DNA sequence: TGTGCCAGCAGCTTAGATCCGCGAGACAGGCATCAGCCCCAGCATTTT. Protein product: CASSLDPRDRHQPQHF.

This chain connects TRBV10-1 to TRBJ1-5, with TRBD1 as a possible D gene (6 bases). The V gene lost 2 bases and the J gene lost 3 bases, with 14 bases spanning the gap. CDR3 length: 16 amino acids. CDR1 is WNHNN, CDR2 SYGVQD, per germline (reference sequence). The CDR3 sequence: CASSERDTLINQPQHF. The CDR3 DNA sequence: TGCGCCAGCAGTGAGCGGGACACTCTTATCAATCAGCCCCAGCATTTT.